This T cell receptor beta chain is from a study of blood T cell repertoires in COVID-19. The wider study: Sample material is recorded as cDNA or gDNA derived from T cells, B-cell-depleted T cells, or PBMCs.

In the original workflow: Researchers report that nucleated cell counts were estimated from reference gene primer amplification. This table comes from immunoSEQ multiplex PCR, and its TCRdb copy is limited to in-frame clones, with some not included. V and J calls plus clone size are reproduced from that table; the DNA served to infer D and trimming. The sample records about 150,000 clones, about 72% being singletons. CDR3 length equals 16 residues. Trimming removed 5 bases from V and 3 bases from J, with 16 bases in between. Germline V lookup: CDR1 LNHDA, CDR2 SQIVND (reference sequence). Sequences were obtained from peripheral blood. This chain links TRBV19 with TRBJ2-2, with a possible D match to TRBD1 (6 bases). This receptor was identified in a man between 60 and 75 years old who had recovered from COVID-19. The CDR3 coding sequence is TGTGCCAGTAGTTCTTCAGGGGTAAAGGACACCGGGGAGCTGTTTTTT. Its translation: CASSSSGVKDTGELFF.